A selection of T cell receptor beta chains follows, all from one sample in a study of OX40 agonist ivuxolimab in advanced cancers. The repertoire was sequenced with immunoSEQ multiplex PCR; TCRdb's copy has only in-frame clones and lacks some. In the table there are roughly 6,100 clones, approximately 80% of which are singletons. The sequencing here drew on CD4+ or CD8+ T cells sorted from blood, taken in a trial of the OX40 agonist ivuxolimab. These receptors all stem from an adult with an advanced solid tumor such as melanoma, head and neck, liver or kidney cancer. Each CDR3 is given with its conserved first and last residue. The order of the fields is CDR3 length, D gene, J gene, V gene, clone size, CDR3 DNA, CDR3 protein. The D gene is left open where the match is weak. The size field is filled for only some rows; it gives once, few, many or a size class.

cdr3_length: 12; d_call: NA; j_call: TRBJ2-2; v_call: TRBV4-1; clone_size: NA; cdr3_nt: TGCGCCAGCAGCTCAGGAGGCGGGGAGCTGTTTTTT; cdr3_aa: CASSSGGGELFF
cdr3_length: 16; d_call: TRBD1; j_call: TRBJ2-7; v_call: TRBV5-1; clone_size: NA; cdr3_nt: TGCGCCAGCAGCTTGGAATCGCAGGGGGCACCGTACGAGCAGTACTTC; cdr3_aa: CASSLESQGAPYEQYF
cdr3_length: 15; d_call: NA; j_call: TRBJ2-2; v_call: TRBV4-1; clone_size: NA; cdr3_nt: TGCGCCAGCAGCCAGAACGGGGCAGACACCGGGGAGCTGTTTTTT; cdr3_aa: CASSQNGADTGELFF
cdr3_length: 12; d_call: NA; j_call: TRBJ1-1; v_call: TRBV5-1; clone_size: NA; cdr3_nt: TGCGCCAGCAGCATAGGGGATACTGAAGCTTTCTTT; cdr3_aa: CASSIGDTEAFF
cdr3_length: 14; d_call: NA; j_call: TRBJ2-4; v_call: TRBV30; clone_size: NA; cdr3_nt: TGTGCCTGGAGTGCACAACAGGCAAGGAGCATTCAGTACTTC; cdr3_aa: CAWSAQQARSIQYF
cdr3_length: 16; d_call: NA; j_call: TRBJ2-7; v_call: TRBV6-5; clone_size: NA; cdr3_nt: TGTGCCAGCAGTTACTCGTTCGACAGCTCCCCAGACGAGCAGTACTTC; cdr3_aa: CASSYSFDSSPDEQYF
cdr3_length: 15; d_call: NA; j_call: TRBJ1-1; v_call: TRBV5-4; clone_size: NA; cdr3_nt: TGTGCCAGCAGCGTGGGTTGGGGTGCTAACACTGAAGCTTTCTTT; cdr3_aa: CASSVGWGANTEAFF
cdr3_length: 14; d_call: NA; j_call: TRBJ2-7; v_call: TRBV5-1; clone_size: once; cdr3_nt: TGCGCCAGCAGCTTGGGGTCGGGCTCCTACGAGCAGTACTTC; cdr3_aa: CASSLGSGSYEQYF
cdr3_length: 14; d_call: TRBD1; j_call: TRBJ1-1; v_call: TRBV5-4; clone_size: few; cdr3_nt: TGTGCCAGCAGCTCGGATGGGACAGTAACCGAAGCTTTCTTT; cdr3_aa: CASSSDGTVTEAFF
cdr3_length: 14; d_call: NA; j_call: TRBJ2-3; v_call: TRBV5-4; clone_size: NA; cdr3_nt: TGTGCCAGCAGCTTGGGTGTCGACACAGATACGCAGTATTTT; cdr3_aa: CASSLGVDTDTQYF
cdr3_length: 14; d_call: NA; j_call: TRBJ2-1; v_call: TRBV5-4; clone_size: NA; cdr3_nt: TGTGCCAGCAGCCCAGCCGGGGGGCAGAATGAGCAGTTCTTC; cdr3_aa: CASSPAGGQNEQFF
cdr3_length: 16; d_call: NA; j_call: TRBJ2-2; v_call: TRBV7-8; clone_size: NA; cdr3_nt: TGTGCCAGCAGCTTAGGAACCTCACAGGGAAGCGGGGAGCTGTTTTTT; cdr3_aa: CASSLGTSQGSGELFF
cdr3_length: 13; d_call: NA; j_call: TRBJ2-7; v_call: TRBV5-5; clone_size: NA; cdr3_nt: TGTGCCAGCAGCCTTGGGGGGACCTACGAGCAGTACTTC; cdr3_aa: CASSLGGTYEQYF
cdr3_length: 15; d_call: NA; j_call: TRBJ1-5; v_call: TRBV30; clone_size: NA; cdr3_nt: TGTGCCTGGAGTGGCGGGGAATCGAGCAATCAGCCCCAGCATTTT; cdr3_aa: CAWSGGESSNQPQHF
cdr3_length: 16; d_call: TRBD2; j_call: TRBJ2-3; v_call: TRBV5-1; clone_size: large; cdr3_nt: TGCGCCAGCAGCTTGGAAGCTAGCGGGAACGCAGATACGCAGTATTTT; cdr3_aa: CASSLEASGNADTQYF
cdr3_length: 15; d_call: TRBD2; j_call: TRBJ2-7; v_call: TRBV19; clone_size: NA; cdr3_nt: TGTGCCAGTAGTCCTCCGGGACTAGCGACCTACGAGCAGTACTTC; cdr3_aa: CASSPPGLATYEQYF
cdr3_length: 14; d_call: NA; j_call: TRBJ2-6; v_call: TRBV6-1; clone_size: NA; cdr3_nt: TGTGCCAGCAGTCCCGGGACTGGGGCCAACGTCCTGACTTTC; cdr3_aa: CASSPGTGANVLTF
cdr3_length: 15; d_call: NA; j_call: TRBJ2-3; v_call: TRBV5-5; clone_size: NA; cdr3_nt: TGTGCCAGCAGCTTGTTTCTGACTAGCACAGATACGCAGTATTTT; cdr3_aa: CASSLFLTSTDTQYF
cdr3_length: 14; d_call: NA; j_call: TRBJ2-1; v_call: TRBV7-3; clone_size: NA; cdr3_nt: TGTGCCAGCAGCTCAGGGGTTGATAACAATGAGCAGTTCTTC; cdr3_aa: CASSSGVDNNEQFF
cdr3_length: 15; d_call: TRBD1; j_call: TRBJ2-7; v_call: TRBV29-1; clone_size: NA; cdr3_nt: TGCAGCGTTGAAGACGGAGACAGGGATTTCCACGAGCAGTACTTC; cdr3_aa: CSVEDGDRDFHEQYF
cdr3_length: 14; d_call: NA; j_call: TRBJ1-1; v_call: TRBV7-3; clone_size: NA; cdr3_nt: TGTGCCAGCAGCCCGGACAGTATGAACACTGAAGCTTTCTTT; cdr3_aa: CASSPDSMNTEAFF
cdr3_length: 14; d_call: TRBD1; j_call: TRBJ1-1; v_call: TRBV29-1; clone_size: NA; cdr3_nt: TGCAGCGTTGATCCGGGACAGGGGAACACTGAAGCTTTCTTT; cdr3_aa: CSVDPGQGNTEAFF
cdr3_length: 14; d_call: TRBD1; j_call: TRBJ1-1; v_call: TRBV10-3; clone_size: NA; cdr3_nt: TGTGCCATCAGAGCCGGGACAGTGAACACTGAAGCTTTCTTT; cdr3_aa: CAIRAGTVNTEAFF
cdr3_length: 16; d_call: NA; j_call: TRBJ2-5; v_call: TRBV4-1; clone_size: NA; cdr3_nt: TGCGCCAGCAGCCAAGGAGCGGACCCCGCGGGAGAGACCCAGTACTTC; cdr3_aa: CASSQGADPAGETQYF
cdr3_length: 14; d_call: NA; j_call: TRBJ1-1; v_call: TRBV4-1; clone_size: NA; cdr3_nt: TGCGCCAGCAGCACCAGCGGAATGAACACTGAAGCTTTCTTT; cdr3_aa: CASSTSGMNTEAFF
cdr3_length: 15; d_call: NA; j_call: TRBJ2-2; v_call: TRBV7-7; clone_size: NA; cdr3_nt: TGTGCTAGCAGCTTAGGGTCAGAACGGTCCGGGGAGCTGTTTTTT; cdr3_aa: CASSLGSERSGELFF
cdr3_length: 14; d_call: NA; j_call: TRBJ2-1; v_call: TRBV5-1; clone_size: NA; cdr3_nt: TGCGCCAGCAGCTTGGCCATAGCCGGCCATGAGCAGTTCTTC; cdr3_aa: CASSLAIAGHEQFF
cdr3_length: 19; d_call: NA; j_call: TRBJ2-7; v_call: TRBV21-1; clone_size: once; cdr3_nt: TGTGCCAGCAGCAAAGCGCTTTCGGCCAGGGGGTCGGGGTTGTACGAGCAGTACTTC; cdr3_aa: CASSKALSARGSGLYEQYF
cdr3_length: 17; d_call: TRBD1; j_call: TRBJ2-6; v_call: TRBV2; clone_size: few; cdr3_nt: TGTGCCAGCAGTGAGAGGACAGGGATTACGGGGGCCAACGTCCTGACTTTC; cdr3_aa: CASSERTGITGANVLTF
cdr3_length: 18; d_call: TRBD1; j_call: TRBJ1-5; v_call: TRBV23-1; clone_size: NA; cdr3_nt: TGCGCCAGCAGTCAATCGAGAGGGGGACAGGGCTTCAATCAGCCCCAGCATTTT; cdr3_aa: CASSQSRGGQGFNQPQHF
cdr3_length: 11; d_call: NA; j_call: TRBJ2-7; v_call: TRBV27; clone_size: NA; cdr3_nt: TGTGCCAGCAGTCTCTCCTACGAGCAGTACTTC; cdr3_aa: CASSLSYEQYF
cdr3_length: 15; d_call: NA; j_call: TRBJ2-4; v_call: TRBV4-2; clone_size: NA; cdr3_nt: TGTGCCAGCAGCCAAAATGTCGCGGGGAAAAACATTCAGTACTTC; cdr3_aa: CASSQNVAGKNIQYF
cdr3_length: 13; d_call: NA; j_call: TRBJ2-1; v_call: TRBV7-9; clone_size: NA; cdr3_nt: TGTGCCAGAACAAGGGCGAACGGGGATGAGCAGTTCTTC; cdr3_aa: CARTRANGDEQFF
cdr3_length: 16; d_call: NA; j_call: TRBJ2-7; v_call: TRBV4-1; clone_size: few; cdr3_nt: TGCGCCAGCAGCCAAGAGTTGAGTAGCGGTACCTACGAGCAGTACTTC; cdr3_aa: CASSQELSSGTYEQYF
cdr3_length: 15; d_call: TRBD1; j_call: TRBJ2-1; v_call: TRBV2; clone_size: NA; cdr3_nt: TGTGCCAGCAGTGAGGGGACAGGGGCCTACAATGAGCAGTTCTTC; cdr3_aa: CASSEGTGAYNEQFF
cdr3_length: 14; d_call: NA; j_call: TRBJ2-1; v_call: TRBV28; clone_size: NA; cdr3_nt: TGTGCCAGCAGTCCGAACAGGTTGAACAATGAGCAGTTCTTC; cdr3_aa: CASSPNRLNNEQFF
cdr3_length: 15; d_call: TRBD1; j_call: TRBJ1-1; v_call: TRBV11-2; clone_size: NA; cdr3_nt: TGTGCCAGCAGCCAAAAGAGGACAGGGGGTAGAGTTGATTTCTTT; cdr3_aa: CASSQKRTGGRVDFF
cdr3_length: 16; d_call: TRBD1; j_call: TRBJ1-1; v_call: TRBV19; clone_size: NA; cdr3_nt: TGTGCCAGTAGTATGAATTGGGACAGGGGGAACACTGAAGCTTTCTTT; cdr3_aa: CASSMNWDRGNTEAFF
cdr3_length: 15; d_call: TRBD2; j_call: TRBJ2-7; v_call: TRBV5-8; clone_size: NA; cdr3_nt: TGTGCCAGTAGCGCCTTAGCGGGAGTGGTTTTCGAGCAGTACTTC; cdr3_aa: CASSALAGVVFEQYF
cdr3_length: 14; d_call: NA; j_call: TRBJ1-2; v_call: TRBV27; clone_size: NA; cdr3_nt: TGTGCCAGCAGTGTGACCGGGTCAGGGGATGGCTACACCTTC; cdr3_aa: CASSVTGSGDGYTF
cdr3_length: 13; d_call: NA; j_call: TRBJ1-1; v_call: TRBV4-1; clone_size: NA; cdr3_nt: TGCGCCAGCAGCCAAGCACCTGAGGGAGTTGCTTTCTTT; cdr3_aa: CASSQAPEGVAFF
cdr3_length: 12; d_call: NA; j_call: TRBJ2-7; v_call: TRBV10-3; clone_size: NA; cdr3_nt: TGTGCCATCAGTGAGTCGCATTACGAGCAGTACTTC; cdr3_aa: CAISESHYEQYF
cdr3_length: 14; d_call: TRBD1; j_call: TRBJ2-7; v_call: TRBV27; clone_size: NA; cdr3_nt: TGTGCCAGCAGTACGGGACAGGGGGTGTACGAGCAGTACTTC; cdr3_aa: CASSTGQGVYEQYF
cdr3_length: 16; d_call: NA; j_call: TRBJ2-1; v_call: TRBV23-1; clone_size: NA; cdr3_nt: TGCGCCAGCACCCCGACCGTGCGCACGGGTTACAATGAGCAGTTCTTC; cdr3_aa: CASTPTVRTGYNEQFF
cdr3_length: 11; d_call: NA; j_call: TRBJ1-2; v_call: TRBV2; clone_size: NA; cdr3_nt: TGTGCCAGCAGGGGCCAATATGGCTACACCTTC; cdr3_aa: CASRGQYGYTF
cdr3_length: 15; d_call: TRBD1; j_call: TRBJ2-3; v_call: TRBV28; clone_size: NA; cdr3_nt: TGTGCCAGCAGTTTCAGGGGGTCTTTCACAGATACGCAGTATTTT; cdr3_aa: CASSFRGSFTDTQYF
cdr3_length: 14; d_call: NA; j_call: TRBJ2-1; v_call: TRBV27; clone_size: NA; cdr3_nt: TGTGCCAGCAGTGGGACGGGAGAGGACTTCCGGCCGTTCTTC; cdr3_aa: CASSGTGEDFRPFF
cdr3_length: 16; d_call: NA; j_call: TRBJ2-1; v_call: TRBV12-5; clone_size: NA; cdr3_nt: TGTGCTAGTGGTTTGGTACCCCGACAGGGAGGCAATGAGCAGTTCTTC; cdr3_aa: CASGLVPRQGGNEQFF
cdr3_length: 18; d_call: NA; j_call: TRBJ2-3; v_call: TRBV11-2; clone_size: NA; cdr3_nt: TGTGCCAGCAGCTTCCCGCCAACACAGGTGCTAAGGGGAGATACGCAGTATTTT; cdr3_aa: CASSFPPTQVLRGDTQYF
cdr3_length: 17; d_call: NA; j_call: TRBJ2-3; v_call: TRBV7-9; clone_size: few; cdr3_nt: TGTGCCAGCAGCTTAGGTCAGTCAGAACTTAGCACAGATACGCAGTATTTT; cdr3_aa: CASSLGQSELSTDTQYF